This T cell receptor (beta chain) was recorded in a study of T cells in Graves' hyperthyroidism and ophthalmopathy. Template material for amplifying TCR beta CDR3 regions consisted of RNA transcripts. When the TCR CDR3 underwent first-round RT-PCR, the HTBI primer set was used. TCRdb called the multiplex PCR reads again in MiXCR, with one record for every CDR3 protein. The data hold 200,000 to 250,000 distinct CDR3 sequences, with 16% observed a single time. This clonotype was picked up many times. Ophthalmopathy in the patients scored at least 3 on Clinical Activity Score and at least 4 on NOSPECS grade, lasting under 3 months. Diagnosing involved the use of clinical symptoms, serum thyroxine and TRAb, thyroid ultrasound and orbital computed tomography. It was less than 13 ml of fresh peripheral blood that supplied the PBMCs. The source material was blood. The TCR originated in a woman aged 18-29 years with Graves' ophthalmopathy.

The CDR3 spells CASSLGGPSSYNEQFF. CDR3 DNA: TGCGCCAGCAGCTTAGGAGGGCCGAGCTCCTACAATGAGCAGTTCTTC. The chain recombines TRBV5-1 with TRBJ2-1; TRBD2 is a possible D gene (6 bases). V dropped 2 bases and J dropped 0 bases, with 12 bases sitting between them. This CDR3 region has 16 residues. Germline CDR1 and CDR2: SGHRS and YFSETQ. Together with reference TRBV5-1 and TRBJ2-1, the CDR3 gives the full variable domain: KAGVTQTPRYLIKTRGQQVTLSCSPISGHRSVSWYQQTPGQGLQFLFEYFSETQRNKGNFPGRFSGRQFSNSRSEMNVSTLELGDSALYLCASSLGGPSSYNEQFFGPGTRLTVL.